The 18 T cell receptor beta chains given below trace back to one sample, sequenced in a study of Graves' ophthalmopathy and Graves' hyperthyroidism (dated by TCRdb to the late 2010s). Sequencer: Illumina HiSeq 2000. For repertoire sequencing, TCR beta CDR3 regions were amplified from RNA transcripts. The first round of RT-PCR was done with HTBI primers and the Qiagen OneStep RT-PCR kit, and was followed by a second round of multiplex PCR, then size selection and purification. In TCRdb, the public reads were trimmed at Q25 with fastp and aligned with MiXCR, with productive beta chains retained. Here each entry gathers all rows of one CDR3 protein and keeps the most common genes and DNA. For this sample there are about 480,000 distinct CDR3 sequences; around 14% appear just once. About 9.4% of the sample rests with the top ten. The sample was blood. Receptors originate from a woman in her twenties or thirties with Graves' ophthalmopathy. Donor details come from another sample of the same person, matched by shared clones.

This clonotype occurred many times. The chain employs TRBV15 and TRBJ2-2, with a tentative D call TRBD2 (6 bases). The CDR3 is made up of 14 amino acids. Germline CDR1 reads LNHNV; CDR2 reads YYDKDF (reference sequence). The germline V and J ends were trimmed by 3 bases and 4 bases, with 9 bases remaining between them. The CDR3 DNA sequence: TGTGCCACCAGCAGGGGGAGGAGCACCGGGGAGCTGTTTTTT. It specifies CATSRGRSTGELFF.

In its sample, this clonotype was seen many times. The rearrangement joins TRBV28 to TRBJ1-1; D may be TRBD1 (6 bases). Trimming stripped 4 bases from V and 4 bases from J, with 19 bases between. Germline V gene sequence: CDR1 MDHEN, CDR2 SYDVKM. This CDR3 region has 16 residues. CDR3 loop: CASSSRNRARGTEAFF. For the CDR3, the DNA is TGTGCCAGCAGTTCGCGTAACAGGGCTCGGGGCACTGAAGCTTTCTTT. Full variable domain (rest looked up from reference TRBV28 and TRBJ1-1): DVKVTQSSRYLVKRTGEKVFLECVQDMDHENMFWYRQDPGLGLRLIYFSYDVKMKEKGDIPEGYSVSREKKERFSLILESASTNQTSMYLCASSSRNRARGTEAFFGQGTRLTVV.

This clonotype came up many times. One junction end does not reproduce the germline sequence, and a read error may be involved. The chain couples TRBV6-1 to TRBJ2-2; D possibly corresponds to TRBD2 (5 bases). Germline values: CDR1 MNHNS, CDR2 SASEGT. The CDR3 runs 16 residues. CDR3 coding DNA: TGTGCCAGCGCCGGACGATTACTAGTTTACACCGGGGAGCTGTCTTTT. Amino acid sequence: CASAGRLLVYTGELSF.

Ten or more counts support this clonotype. This chain connects TRBV27 to TRBJ2-7; TRBD1 matches 12 bases. CDR1 is MNHEY and CDR2 is SMNVEV in the germline V gene (reference sequence). Trimming at V came to 6 bases and at J to 4 bases, leaving 4 bases not matched to a gene. There are 14 residues in the CDR3. The CDR3 reads CASSTGQGAYEQYF. The CDR3 DNA reads as TGTGCCAGCAGCACGGGACAGGGGGCTTACGAGCAGTACTTC.

Ten or more counts support this clonotype. The rearrangement joins TRBV7-2 to TRBJ1-1, with a weak D call TRBD1 (6 bases). Germline values: CDR1 SGHTA, CDR2 FQGNSA. V was cut by 5 bases and J by 6 bases, with 19 bases left in between. There are 15 residues in the CDR3. This CDR3 is CASSAFRGAYAEAFF. The DNA of the CDR3 is TGTGCCAGCAGCGCGTTCAGGGGCGCCTACGCTGAAGCTTTCTTT.

This clonotype occurred many times. The V and J genes are TRBV20-1 and TRBJ2-7, with D tentatively TRBD2 (6 bases). The germline V and J ends were trimmed by 3 bases and 0 bases, with 12 bases remaining between them. This CDR3 comprises 14 residues. Per the germline V gene, CDR1 is DFQATT and CDR2 is SNEGSKA (reference sequence). The CDR3 is CSASLADSSYEQYF. In DNA, the CDR3 is TGCAGTGCTAGTTTAGCGGATAGCTCCTACGAGCAGTACTTC.

Remarks on this clonotype: A read error is possible here, since a much larger clone lies one base away. The gene calls are TRBV7-2 and TRBJ1-5; D unresolved. V was pared by 3 bases and J by 6 bases, with 12 bases between. Germline CDR1 reads SGHTA; CDR2 reads FQGNSA. This CDR3 spans 14 amino acids. DNA of the CDR3: TGTGCCAGCAGCTTTGCGGTAGCTCCTCAGCCCCAGCATTTT. It codes for CASSFAVAPQPQHF.

At least ten counts were recorded for this clonotype. This chain connects TRBV20-1 to TRBJ1-6; D is perhaps TRBD1 (5 bases). Germline V gene lookup returns CDR1 DFQATT and CDR2 SNEGSKA (reference sequence). There are 14 residues in the CDR3. Trimming took off 2 bases at V and 9 bases at J, with 14 bases between the two ends. CDR3 protein: CSARPPGDGSPLHF. The CDR3 DNA follows: TGCAGTGCTAGACCGCCGGGGGATGGTTCACCCCTCCACTTT.

The chain combines TRBV6-1 with TRBJ2-7, with a tentative D call TRBD2 (5 bases). The CDR3 sequence is 13 residues long. V lost 2 bases and J lost 6, with 11 bases in between. Germline values: CDR1 MNHNS, CDR2 SASEGT. CDR3 residues: CASSEIERAEQYF. The CDR3 coding sequence is TGTGCCAGCAGTGAAATTGAGAGGGCCGAGCAGTACTTC.

About this clonotype: This could be a read error, since a much larger clone is one nucleotide away. J is TRBJ1-1 and V is TRBV15; D not certain. Germline V gene sequence: CDR1 LNHNV, CDR2 YYDKDF (reference sequence). The CDR3 has 13 amino acids. The CDR3 nucleotides read TGTGTCACCAGCAGAGGTTTGGGAACTGAAGCTTTCTTT. It translates to CVTSRGLGTEAFF.

V is TRBV12-3 or TRBV12-4 and J is TRBJ1-2, with D perhaps TRBD1 (6 bases). The CDR3 loop spans 15 amino acids. V gave up 3 bases and J gave up 4 bases, with 15 bases separating them. The CDR3 DNA reads TGTGCCAGCAGTTTGGCGGGGGGCGACCTCTATGGCTACACCTTC. Protein sequence: CASSLAGGDLYGYTF.

This clonotype occurred many times. The genes are TRBV2 and TRBJ2-1; TRBD1 matches 7 bases. The germline V gene encodes CDR1 SNHLY and CDR2 FYNNEI. The CDR3 has 11 amino acids. After removal of 6 bases from V and 9 bases from J, the junction contained 2 bases not matched to a gene. The CDR3 DNA follows: TGTGCCAGCAGCCAGGGGGTTGAGCAGTTCTTC. As protein: CASSQGVEQFF.

This clonotype was counted a few times. The chain joins TRBV4-1 to TRBJ2-7, with TRBD2 matching 14 bases. The CDR3 sequence is 17 residues long. V lost 0 bases to trimming and J lost 4 bases; unmatched junction nucleotides: 5. Germline V gives CDR1 MGHRA, CDR2 YSYEKL. In DNA form, the CDR3 reads TGCGCCAGCAGCCAAGAGGAGACTAGCGGGGGGGCGTACGAGCAGTACTTC. Its translation: CASSQEETSGGAYEQYF.

This clonotype was found many times. This chain uses TRBV11-2 with TRBJ2-7, with D possibly matching TRBD2 (5 bases). Trimming stripped 0 bases from V and 3 bases from J, with 9 bases between. This CDR3 is built from 14 residues. Per the germline V gene, CDR1 is SGHAT and CDR2 is FQNNGV. The CDR3 DNA reads TGTGCCAGCAGCTTAGATGGCGAGGGCTACGAGCAGTACTTC. Its protein is CASSLDGEGYEQYF.

This clonotype was observed many times. This chain uses TRBV20-1 with TRBJ1-5, with 8 bases lining up with TRBD1. Germline loops: CDR1 DFQATT, CDR2 SNEGSKA (reference sequence). V gave up 3 bases and J gave up 3 bases; unmatched junction bases: 1. The CDR3 has 13 amino acids. For the CDR3, the DNA is TGCAGTGCTAGGACAGGGGCCAATCAGCCCCAGCATTTT. The encoded protein is CSARTGANQPQHF.

This clonotype occurred many times. The J gene is TRBJ2-5, the V gene TRBV20-1; D is undetermined. Looked up from germline, CDR1 is DFQATT and CDR2 is SNEGSKA (reference sequence). The germline V and J ends were trimmed by 3 bases and 2 bases, with 7 bases remaining between them. CDR3 length: 12 amino acids. The CDR3 nucleotides are TGCAGTGCTAGTAAGCAACAAGAGACCCAGTACTTC. Its translation: CSASKQQETQYF.

About this clonotype itself: A much more abundant neighbour one base away suggests this may be a read error. The chain carries TRBV27 and TRBJ2-2; possibly TRBD1 for D (7 bases). The germline V and J ends were trimmed by 4 bases and 0 bases, with 12 bases remaining between them. Germline CDR1 MNHEY, CDR2 SMNVEV (reference sequence). CDR3 size: 16 residues. The chain's CDR3 is CASSSAGTANTGELFF. In DNA form, the CDR3 reads TGTGCCAGCAGTTCTGCGGGGACAGCGAACACCGGGGAGCTGTTTTTT.

This clonotype was observed many times. This chain uses TRBV4-1 with TRBJ2-5; 7 nucleotides agree with TRBD1. This CDR3 contains 13 residues. Germline-derived CDR1 and CDR2 are MGHRA and YSYEKL. The J segment lost 4 bases and the V segment lost 1 base, leaving 0 bases of the junction unmatched. The DNA of the CDR3 is TGCGCCAGCAGCCAAGGACAGGGAGAGACCCAGTACTTC. This translates into CASSQGQGETQYF.